Each of the 25 T cell receptor beta chains below was sequenced from the same sample in a study of shared clonotypes between healthy human individuals. Naive CD8 cells comprised CD45RO-negative, CCR7-positively selected cells, excluding terminally differentiated effector memory CD45RA+ cells. Sequencing was performed with immunoSEQ multiplex PCR; in TCRdb, only in-frame clones are kept and a portion is missing. This table holds roughly 1,800,000 clones, approximately 94% found once. Material for sequencing was naive CD8+ T cells sorted from blood. These receptors originate from a man between 18 and 35 years old in good health.

The chain joins TRBV27 to TRBJ2-7; no clear D gene. CDR3 size: 13 residues. Germline-derived CDR1 and CDR2 are MNHEY and SMNVEV (reference sequence). The V gene lost 8 bases and the J gene lost 4 bases, with 15 bases spanning the gap. As DNA, the CDR3 is TGTGCCAGCTCGATGAGCCTCCATTACGAGCAGTACTTC. This gives the protein CASSMSLHYEQYF.

The chain recombines TRBV5-5 with TRBJ2-7; 11 positions match TRBD1. The V gene's germline CDR1 is SGHKS and CDR2 YYEKEE (reference sequence). The CDR3 covers 17 residues. The V gene end was trimmed by 0 bases and the J gene end by 0 bases; junction bases not matched to a gene: 5. The CDR3 sequence is CASSLAGTGGPSYEQYF. CDR3 nucleotide sequence: TGTGCCAGCAGCTTGGCCGGGACAGGGGGTCCCTCCTACGAGCAGTACTTC.

The V call is TRBV28, the J call TRBJ2-7; D call uncertain. Germline CDR1 and CDR2: MDHEN and SYDVKM. Deletions cut 1 base from V and 4 bases from J, with 17 bases between. There are 16 residues in the CDR3. CDR3 in amino acids: CASSLFGEPPYYEQYF. The CDR3 DNA follows: TGTGCCAGCAGTTTATTCGGAGAACCTCCCTATTACGAGCAGTACTTC.

Worth noting for this clone: The identical CDR3 is also encoded by other nucleotide sequences in the sample. CDR3: CASRGSPYEQYF. The CDR3 nucleotides read TGTGCCAGCAGGGGGTCCCCCTACGAGCAGTACTTC. The V and J genes are TRBV27 and TRBJ2-7; no clear D gene. The CDR3 is 12 residues long. The germline CDR1 and CDR2 sequences are MNHEY and SMNVEV (reference sequence). Trimming pared 6 bases from V and 2 bases from J, leaving 8 bases between.

The CDR3 nucleotides are TGTGCCAGCAGCTTGGTCGGAGAGGGCAGGGAGAACGAGCAGTACTTC. Translating it yields CASSLVGEGRENEQYF. The chain employs TRBV5-8 and TRBJ2-7, with D perhaps TRBD1 or TRBD2 (5 bases each). Deletions cut 0 bases from V and 5 bases from J, with 18 bases between. This CDR3 comprises 16 residues. Germline V gives CDR1 SGHTS, CDR2 YDEGEE.

The chain links TRBV7-9 to TRBJ1-1; tentatively, D is TRBD1 (5 bases). Trimming stripped 5 bases from V and 8 bases from J, with 24 bases between. Germline V gene lookup returns CDR1 SEHNR and CDR2 FQNEAQ (reference sequence). This CDR3 is built from 16 residues. The CDR3 is CASSPPVSGGGSEAFF. CDR3 nucleotide sequence: TGTGCCAGCAGCCCCCCTGTAAGCGGGGGGGGTTCCGAAGCTTTCTTT. Based on the CDR3 plus reference TRBV7-9 and TRBJ1-1, the full variable domain is DTGVSQNPRHKITKRGQNVTFRCDPISEHNRLYWYRQTLGQGPEFLTYFQNEAQLEKSRLLSDRFSAERPKGSFSTLEIQRTEQGDSAMYLCASSPPVSGGGSEAFFGQGTRLTVV.

To note about this clone: The identical CDR3 is also encoded by other nucleotide sequences in the sample. The chain joins TRBV7-6 to TRBJ2-2; the D is unclear. Germline V gene sequence: CDR1 SGHVS, CDR2 FNYEAQ. The V end was cut by 2 bases, the J end by 2 bases, with 3 bases between. The CDR3 consists of 13 residues. The CDR3 bases are TGTGCCAGCAGCTTATTCAACACCGGGGAGCTGTTTTTT. It codes for CASSLFNTGELFF.

The chain employs TRBV6-5 and TRBJ1-5; D is ambiguous. With 8 bases removed from V and 11 bases from J, the gap between germline ends came to 10 bases. Germline CDR1 and CDR2: MNHEY and SVGAGI. This CDR3 has 10 amino acids. The CDR3 bases are TGTGCCAGCGGCTTCACGACCCAGCATTTT. Amino acid sequence: CASGFTTQHF.

This clone occurred once. The chain couples TRBV18 to TRBJ2-5; 7 nucleotides agree with TRBD1. This CDR3 region has 15 residues. Germline V lookup: CDR1 KGHSH, CDR2 LQKENI. The trim removed 4 bases at V and 0 bases at J, leaving 5 bases unmatched. This CDR3 reads CASSRDRAYQETQYF. The CDR3 nucleotides are TGTGCCAGCTCACGAGACAGGGCGTACCAAGAGACCCAGTACTTC.

This clone showed up just once. The chain is built from TRBV18 and TRBJ1-2; D may be TRBD1 (5 bases). The CDR3 is made up of 16 amino acids. Germline lookup yields CDR1 KGHSH and CDR2 LQKENI. The V end lost 3 bases, the J end lost 3 bases, and 17 bases lay between the germline ends. Written as DNA, the CDR3 is TGTGCCAGCTCACCCACCCCCGGTCAGGGCGACTATGGCTACACCTTC. This sequence encodes CASSPTPGQGDYGYTF.

In regard to this clone: The sample has other DNA sequences that encode this CDR3 too. The chain is built from TRBV29-1 and TRBJ2-7, with D possibly being TRBD2 (6 bases). Germline values: CDR1 SQVTM, CDR2 ANQGSEA. This CDR3 region has 12 residues. Trimming cost V 0 bases and J 3 bases, with 6 bases left between them. CDR3 DNA sequence: TGCAGCGTTGAAGAGGGGGGCTACGAGCAGTACTTC. It specifies CSVEEGGYEQYF.

This chain links TRBV7-8 with TRBJ1-4; a weak D match, TRBD1 (6 bases). Trimming left V 6 bases short and J 7 bases short, with 21 bases between. This CDR3 contains 16 residues. Germline assignment: CDR1 SGHVS and CDR2 FQNEAQ. CDR3: CASSLILVQGGEKLFF. CDR3 bases: TGTGCCAGCAGTTTGATTCTGGTACAGGGCGGTGAAAAACTGTTTTTT.

Concerning this clone: In the same sample, other DNA sequences code for this CDR3. This sequence joins TRBV20-1 and TRBJ2-5; D remains ambiguous. CDR1 DFQATT and CDR2 SNEGSKA come from the germline V gene (reference sequence). The V gene lost 6 bases and the J gene lost 0 bases, with 2 bases spanning the gap. The CDR3 covers 10 residues. CDR3 sequence reads: CSANQETQYF. The CDR3 region has the DNA TGCAGTGCCAACCAAGAGACCCAGTACTTC.

The V call is TRBV7-9, the J call TRBJ1-4; D possibly corresponds to TRBD1 (5 bases). CDR1 and CDR2 (germline): SEHNR, FQNEAQ (reference sequence). CDR3 size: 15 residues. The V and J ends lost 11 bases and 8 bases respectively, with 24 bases between them. CDR3 sequence reads: CAGQSPGTLQEKLFF. DNA for the CDR3: TGTGCCGGGCAGAGTCCCGGGACGCTCCAGGAAAAACTGTTTTTT.

Concerning this clone itself: Other nucleotide sequences in the sample specify the same CDR3. Here the CDR3 reads CASSFGDGYTF. Here the CDR3 DNA reads TGTGCCAGCAGCTTTGGAGATGGCTACACCTTC. This rearrangement joins TRBV5-4 to TRBJ1-2, with D unresolved. The CDR3 sequence is 11 residues long. Germline V gene data show CDR1 as SGHNT and CDR2 as YYREEE (reference sequence). Trimming cost V 2 bases and J 6 bases, with 5 bases left between them. The whole variable domain, filled in from reference TRBV5-4 and TRBJ1-2, reads ETGVTQSPTHLIKTRGQQVTLRCSSQSGHNTVSWYQQALGQGPQFIFQYYREEENGRGNFPPRFSGLQFPNYSSELNVNALELDDSALYLCASSFGDGYTFGSGTRLTVV.

The V and J genes are TRBV7-9 and TRBJ2-7; the D gene is possibly TRBD1 (6 bases). The V gene's germline CDR1 is SEHNR and CDR2 FQNEAQ (reference sequence). CDR3 size: 15 residues. Trimming took 2 bases from V and 0 from J, leaving 11 bases between them. For the CDR3, the DNA is TGTGCCAGCAGCTTAAAGGACAGTCACTCCTACGAGCAGTACTTC. Translation: CASSLKDSHSYEQYF. The full variable domain, completed using reference TRBV7-9 and TRBJ2-7, is DTGVSQNPRHKITKRGQNVTFRCDPISEHNRLYWYRQTLGQGPEFLTYFQNEAQLEKSRLLSDRFSAERPKGSFSTLEIQRTEQGDSAMYLCASSLKDSHSYEQYFGPGTRLTVT.

The CDR3 DNA reads TGTGCCAGCAGCTTGGTTGGGGGGACAGCCTCCTACGAGCAGTACTTC. Protein: CASSLVGGTASYEQYF. The chain joins TRBV7-8 to TRBJ2-7, with D possibly TRBD1 on 7 matching bases. The CDR3 sequence is 16 residues long. V lost 3 bases and J 0 bases, leaving 15 bases between the germline ends. Germline V CDR1 and CDR2: SGHVS, FQNEAQ.

This clone was seen just once. The genes are TRBV4-1 and TRBJ2-2; possibly TRBD1 or TRBD2 for D (7 bases each). Trimming shortened V by 0 bases and J by 5 bases, and 22 bases separated the two germline ends. Per the germline V gene, CDR1 is MGHRA and CDR2 is YSYEKL. This CDR3 is 19 amino acids long. The CDR3 here is CASSQERVGRGGKTGELFF. The CDR3 DNA reads TGCGCCAGCAGCCAAGAGAGGGTTGGCAGGGGGGGTAAGACCGGGGAGCTGTTTTTT.

The chain combines TRBV5-4 with TRBJ2-1; D is unclear. This CDR3 is built from 13 residues. Germline V gene lookup returns CDR1 SGHNT and CDR2 YYREEE (reference sequence). V lost 0 bases to trimming and J lost 8 bases, with 9 bases between them. The CDR3 DNA reads as TGTGCCAGCAGCTTGGACGAGCCGGATGAGCAGTTCTTC. This gives the protein CASSLDEPDEQFF.

A remark on this clone: Other nucleotide sequences from this sample produce the same CDR3. The V and J genes are TRBV7-8 and TRBJ1-3; D is possibly TRBD1 (6 bases). CDR3 length: 14 amino acids. Deletions cut 3 bases from V and 4 bases from J, with 10 bases between. Germline V lookup: CDR1 SGHVS, CDR2 FQNEAQ. Here the CDR3 DNA reads TGTGCCAGCAGCTTCCTCGGGGGCGGAAACACCATATATTTT. Its protein is CASSFLGGGNTIYF. Using reference TRBV7-8 and TRBJ1-3 for the parts outside the CDR3, the full variable domain is GAGVSQSPRYKVAKRGQDVALRCDPISGHVSLFWYQQALGQGPEFLTYFQNEAQLDKSGLPSDRFFAERPEGSVSTLKIQRTQQEDSAVYLCASSFLGGGNTIYFGEGSWLTVV.

This rearrangement joins TRBV13 to TRBJ2-7; no clear D gene. The V gene lost 5 bases and the J gene lost 4 bases, with 15 bases spanning the gap. Germline V gene sequence: CDR1 PRHDT, CDR2 FYEKMQ (reference sequence). This CDR3 contains 14 residues. Written as DNA, the CDR3 is TGTGCCAGCAGCCACCGGACCGAAGGGTACGAGCAGTACTTC. It specifies CASSHRTEGYEQYF.

This clone was seen once. J is TRBJ1-5 and V is TRBV7-9; D is perhaps TRBD1 (5 bases). Germline V CDR1 and CDR2: SEHNR, FQNEAQ (reference sequence). V was clipped by 5 bases and J by 7 bases, with 15 bases between them. CDR3 length equals 14 residues. CDR3 DNA: TGTGCCAGCAGCCCAGGGCCATTAGTCCAGCCCCAGCATTTT. Its protein product is CASSPGPLVQPQHF.

The gene calls are TRBV4-1 and TRBJ2-3; D is unclear. V lost 2 bases to trimming and J lost 4 bases, with 10 bases between them. The germline V gene has CDR1 MGHRA and CDR2 YSYEKL. This CDR3 comprises 14 residues. DNA of the CDR3: TGCGCCAGCAGCCAAAAAGGTCAACCAGATACGCAGTATTTT. Its translation is CASSQKGQPDTQYF.

This sequence joins TRBV11-2 and TRBJ2-2; D is unclear. This CDR3 has 14 amino acids. CDR1 and CDR2 from the germline V gene are SGHAT and FQNNGV. The germline V and J ends were trimmed by 1 base and 4 bases, with 7 bases remaining between them. The CDR3 loop reads CASSLGLGTGELFF. In DNA, the CDR3 is TGTGCCAGCAGCTTAGGGTTAGGCACCGGGGAGCTGTTTTTT.

The chain carries TRBV7-2 and TRBJ2-7, with D perhaps TRBD1 (5 bases). Germline CDR1 reads SGHTA; CDR2 reads FQGNSA. V was shortened by 2 bases and J by 5 bases, with 10 bases between the two germline ends. The CDR3 is 13 amino acids. The CDR3 region has the DNA TGTGCCAGCAGCTTATACAGGTACAACGAGCAGTACTTC. Encoded protein: CASSLYRYNEQYF.